The 13 T cell receptor beta chains below all came from one sample that was sequenced in a study of molecular identifiers for immune sequencing clone quantification. TCRdb processed the PCR reads anew with MiXCR; each CDR3 protein has one entry. The sample shows under 350,000 distinct CDR3 sequences, about 23% of them seen only once. Sequenced input: naive CD8+ T cells from blood, with Jurkat cell RNA spiked in. Subset in this sample: FACS-sorted CD8+CD4-CCR7+CD45RA+ naive T cells. Receptors were obtained from a human donor in good health. Some libraries in this study had Jurkat cell RNA spiked in.

The chain combines TRBV20-1 with TRBJ2-7; D may be TRBD2 (6 bases). V lost 6 bases, J lost 3 bases, and 21 bases lay in between. The CDR3 covers 15 residues. Germline loops: CDR1 DFQATT, CDR2 SNEGSKA (reference sequence). CDR3 DNA: TGCAGTGCCCCTGCGGGAAGAGCTTGGGTCTACGAGCAGTACTTC. It specifies CSAPAGRAWVYEQYF.

Concerning this clonotype: Since a much larger clone is just one base distant, this may be a read error. The rearrangement uses TRBV12-3 or TRBV12-4 and TRBJ2-7; no clear D gene. This CDR3 has 12 amino acids. The CDR3 spells CVSSFTPYEQYF. The CDR3 DNA sequence: TGTGTCAGCAGTTTCACCCCCTACGAGCAGTACTTC.

This clonotype was counted many times. V is TRBV9 and J is TRBJ1-1; D call uncertain. Per germline, CDR1 SGDLS and CDR2 YYNGEE. The CDR3 is made up of 13 amino acids. Trimming cost V 0 bases and J 4 bases, with 7 bases left between them. The CDR3 sequence: CASSVAAATEAFF. The CDR3, as DNA: TGTGCCAGCAGCGTAGCGGCAGCCACTGAAGCTTTCTTT.

In this sample, this clonotype turned up many times. The V gene is TRBV29-1, the J gene TRBJ2-7; the D is unclear. Germline-derived CDR1 and CDR2 are SQVTM and ANQGSEA. Trimming stripped 0 bases from V and 3 bases from J, with 6 bases between. CDR3 length: 12 residues. The CDR3 is CSVEDPSYEQYF. Here the CDR3 DNA reads TGCAGCGTTGAAGATCCCAGCTACGAGCAGTACTTC.

There are a few counts of this clonotype. CDR3 DNA: TGTGCCAGCAACCCGGTGCAGGGAAGCTCCTACGAGCAGTACTTC. It codes for CASNPVQGSSYEQYF. The chain couples TRBV27 to TRBJ2-7; a weak D match, TRBD1 (5 bases). CDR1 and CDR2 from the germline V gene are MNHEY and SMNVEV (reference sequence). This CDR3 is built from 15 residues. Between the trimmed V and J ends, which lost 7 bases and 0 bases, there was a span of 16 bases.

The chain carries TRBV5-6 and TRBJ2-7, with a weak D call TRBD2 (5 bases). Germline-derived CDR1 and CDR2 are SGHDT and YYEEEE. The CDR3 length is 14 residues. V shed 4 bases and J shed 0 bases, with 11 bases lying between them. The CDR3 reads CASSLAQVSYEQYF. The CDR3 coding sequence is TGTGCCAGCAGCCTAGCCCAGGTCTCCTACGAGCAGTACTTC.

The J gene is TRBJ2-7, the V gene TRBV27, with TRBD1 identical over 7 bases. The CDR3 has 13 residues. Trimming removed 7 bases from V and 2 bases from J; junction bases left unmatched: 5. The germline CDR1 and CDR2 sequences are MNHEY and SMNVEV (reference sequence). CDR3 sequence: CASTSRGPYEQYF. The CDR3 bases are TGTGCCAGCACCTCAAGGGGGCCCTACGAGCAGTACTTC.

This clonotype occurred a few times. The chain recombines TRBV27 with TRBJ1-1; D is uncertain. The germline gives CDR1 MNHEY, CDR2 SMNVEV (reference sequence). The CDR3 length is 15 residues. V lost 4 bases and J 0 bases, leaving 12 bases between the germline ends. Here the CDR3 DNA reads TGTGCCAGCAGTTACGGTGGCACCTTGAACACTGAAGCTTTCTTT. Translating gives CASSYGGTLNTEAFF.

This clonotype was detected a few times. The chain has TRBV19 and TRBJ2-5; 7 nucleotides match TRBD1. V lost 5 bases to trimming and J lost 4 bases; unmatched junction nucleotides: 10. Per germline, CDR1 LNHDA and CDR2 SQIVND (reference sequence). This CDR3 region has 15 residues. CDR3 region: CASSERDRQGETQYF. The CDR3, as DNA: TGTGCCAGTAGTGAAAGGGACCGACAGGGAGAGACCCAGTACTTC.

This clonotype was counted only a few times. The chain employs TRBV4-3 and TRBJ2-7; D is tentatively TRBD1 or TRBD2 (5 bases each). V lost 0 bases to trimming and J lost 3 bases, with 18 bases between them. CDR3 length: 17 amino acids. CDR1 and CDR2 (germline): LGHNA, YSLEER. CDR3 DNA sequence: TGCGCCAGCAGCCAAGATCGGCCGGGACCTGGTCACTACGAGCAGTACTTC. The encoded protein is CASSQDRPGPGHYEQYF.

This clonotype was counted at least ten times. The J gene is TRBJ1-1, the V gene TRBV28; the D gene is possibly TRBD1 (5 bases). Trimming shortened V by 4 bases and J by 4 bases, and 10 bases separated the two germline ends. The CDR3 totals 13 residues. Looked up from germline, CDR1 is MDHEN and CDR2 is SYDVKM. The CDR3 reads CASSSDRTTEAFF. The CDR3 DNA is TGTGCCAGCAGTTCCGACAGAACCACTGAAGCTTTCTTT.

This clonotype was observed a few times. This sequence joins TRBV7-9 and TRBJ1-1; perhaps TRBD1 as D (5 bases). CDR3 size: 15 residues. The germline V and J ends were trimmed by 4 bases and 0 bases, with 12 bases remaining between them. CDR1 is SEHNR, CDR2 FQNEAQ, per germline (reference sequence). This CDR3 reads CASSSQDNMNTEAFF. The CDR3 DNA reads TGTGCCAGCAGCTCACAGGACAACATGAACACTGAAGCTTTCTTT.

This chain joins TRBV28 and TRBJ2-2; 12 nucleotides match TRBD2. CDR1 MDHEN and CDR2 SYDVKM come from the germline V gene. Losses at the gene ends were 6 bases for V and 4 bases for J; bases not matched to a gene: 15. This CDR3 is built from 19 residues. This chain's CDR3 is CASSTDPELAGGSTGELFF. The DNA for the CDR3 is TGTGCCAGCAGCACAGACCCGGAACTAGCGGGAGGTAGCACCGGGGAGCTGTTTTTT.